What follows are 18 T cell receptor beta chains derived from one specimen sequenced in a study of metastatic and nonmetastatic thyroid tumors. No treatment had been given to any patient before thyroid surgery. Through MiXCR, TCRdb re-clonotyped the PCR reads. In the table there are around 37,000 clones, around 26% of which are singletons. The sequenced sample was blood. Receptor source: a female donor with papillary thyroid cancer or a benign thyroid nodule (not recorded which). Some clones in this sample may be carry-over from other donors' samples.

The CDR3 bases are TGTGCCAGTAGTATAGATGCAGCCGCGACCCACCGGCGCACTGAAGCTTTCTTT. Its translation: CASSIDAAATHRRTEAFF. V is TRBV19 and J is TRBJ1-1; D is undetermined. V was trimmed by 0 bases and J by 4 bases, leaving 21 bases between them. Germline CDR1 and CDR2: LNHDA and SQIVND (reference sequence). The CDR3 is 18 residues long.

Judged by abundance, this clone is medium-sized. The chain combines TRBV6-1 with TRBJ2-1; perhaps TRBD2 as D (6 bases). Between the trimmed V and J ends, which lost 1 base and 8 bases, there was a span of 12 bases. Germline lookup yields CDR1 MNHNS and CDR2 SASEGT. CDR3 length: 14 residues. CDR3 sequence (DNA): TGTGCCAGCAGTGAAGGGCTAGCGTTCTATGAGCAGTTCTTC. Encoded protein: CASSEGLAFYEQFF.

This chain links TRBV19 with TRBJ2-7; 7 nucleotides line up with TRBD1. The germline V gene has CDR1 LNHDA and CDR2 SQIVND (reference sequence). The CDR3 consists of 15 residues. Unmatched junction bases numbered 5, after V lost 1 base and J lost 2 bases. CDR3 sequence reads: CASSIGQGVTYEQYF. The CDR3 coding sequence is TGTGCCAGTAGTATAGGACAGGGTGTTACCTACGAGCAGTACTTC.

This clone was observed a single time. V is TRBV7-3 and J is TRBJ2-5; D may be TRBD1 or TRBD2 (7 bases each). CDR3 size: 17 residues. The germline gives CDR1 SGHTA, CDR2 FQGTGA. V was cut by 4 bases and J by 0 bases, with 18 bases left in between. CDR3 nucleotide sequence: TGTGCCAGCAGCTCCCGCAGGGGGGGGGCGTACCAAGAGACCCAGTACTTC. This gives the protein CASSSRRGGAYQETQYF.

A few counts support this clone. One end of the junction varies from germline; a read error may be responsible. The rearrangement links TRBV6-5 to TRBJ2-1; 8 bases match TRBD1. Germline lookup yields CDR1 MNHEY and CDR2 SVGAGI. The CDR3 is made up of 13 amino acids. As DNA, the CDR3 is TGTGCCAGCAGTTGTGATGGACAGGGAGAGCATTTCTTC. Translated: CASSCDGQGEHFF.

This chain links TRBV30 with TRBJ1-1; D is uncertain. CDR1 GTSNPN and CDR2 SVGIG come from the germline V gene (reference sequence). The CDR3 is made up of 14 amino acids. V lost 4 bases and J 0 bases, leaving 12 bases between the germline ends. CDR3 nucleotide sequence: TGTGCCTGGAATGTCGGAGCTATGAACACTGAAGCTTTCTTT. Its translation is CAWNVGAMNTEAFF.

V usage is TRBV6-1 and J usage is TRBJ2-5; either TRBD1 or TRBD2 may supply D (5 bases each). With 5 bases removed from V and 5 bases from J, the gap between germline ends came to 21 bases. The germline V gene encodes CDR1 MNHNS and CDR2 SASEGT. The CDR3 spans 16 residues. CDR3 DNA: TGTGCCAGCAGTAGGAAATGGGGGAGTGGGGAGGAGACCCAGTACTTC. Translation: CASSRKWGSGEETQYF.

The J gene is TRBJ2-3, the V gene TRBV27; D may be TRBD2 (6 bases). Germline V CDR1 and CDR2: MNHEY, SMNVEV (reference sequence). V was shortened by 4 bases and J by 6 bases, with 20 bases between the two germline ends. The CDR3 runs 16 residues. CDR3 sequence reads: CASSCSSGGFLDTQYF. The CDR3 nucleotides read TGTGCCAGCAGTTGCAGTAGCGGTGGGTTTCTGGATACGCAGTATTTT.

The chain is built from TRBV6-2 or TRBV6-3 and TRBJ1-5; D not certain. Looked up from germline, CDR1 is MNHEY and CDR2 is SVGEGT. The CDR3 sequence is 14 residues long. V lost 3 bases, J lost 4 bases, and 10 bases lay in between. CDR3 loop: CASSYLAANQPQHF. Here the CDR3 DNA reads TGTGCCAGCAGTTATCTGGCAGCTAATCAGCCCCAGCATTTT.

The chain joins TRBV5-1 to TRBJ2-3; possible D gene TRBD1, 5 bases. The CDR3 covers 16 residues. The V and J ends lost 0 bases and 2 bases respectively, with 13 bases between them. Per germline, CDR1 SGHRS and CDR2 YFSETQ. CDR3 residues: CASSLGQGPITDTQYF. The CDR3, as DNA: TGCGCCAGCAGCTTGGGGCAGGGTCCTATCACAGATACGCAGTATTTT.

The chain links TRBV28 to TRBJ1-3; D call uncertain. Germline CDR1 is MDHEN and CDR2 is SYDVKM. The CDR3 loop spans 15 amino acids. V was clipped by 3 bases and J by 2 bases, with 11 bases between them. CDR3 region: CASSFGRSAGNTIYF. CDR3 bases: TGTGCCAGCAGTTTTGGCAGGAGTGCTGGAAACACCATATATTTT.

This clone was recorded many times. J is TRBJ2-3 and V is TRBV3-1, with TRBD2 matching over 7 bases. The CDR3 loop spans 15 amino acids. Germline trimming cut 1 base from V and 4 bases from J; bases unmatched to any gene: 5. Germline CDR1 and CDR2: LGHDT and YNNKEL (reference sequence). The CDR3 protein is CASSQVSGEPDTQYF. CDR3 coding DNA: TGTGCCAGCAGCCAAGTGAGCGGGGAGCCAGATACGCAGTATTTT.

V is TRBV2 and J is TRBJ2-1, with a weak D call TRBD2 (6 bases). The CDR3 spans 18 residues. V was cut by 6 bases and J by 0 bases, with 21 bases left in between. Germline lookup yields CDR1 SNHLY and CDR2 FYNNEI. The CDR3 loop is CASRGVSGANSSYNEQFF. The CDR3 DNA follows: TGTGCCAGCAGGGGGGTGTCGGGAGCCAATAGCTCCTACAATGAGCAGTTCTTC.

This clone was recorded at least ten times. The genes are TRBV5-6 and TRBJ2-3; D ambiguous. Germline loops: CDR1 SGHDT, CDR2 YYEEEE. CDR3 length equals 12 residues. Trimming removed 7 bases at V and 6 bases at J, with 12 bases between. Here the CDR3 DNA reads TGTGCCAGCTTCCACGTTTGGGATACGCAGTATTTT. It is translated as CASFHVWDTQYF.

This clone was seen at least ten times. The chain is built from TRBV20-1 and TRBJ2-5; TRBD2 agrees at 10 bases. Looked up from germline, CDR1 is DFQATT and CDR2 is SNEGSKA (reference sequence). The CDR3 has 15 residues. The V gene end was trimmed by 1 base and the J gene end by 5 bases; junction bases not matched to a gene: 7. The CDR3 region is CSARVASGRYETQYF. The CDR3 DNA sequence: TGCAGTGCTAGAGTGGCTAGCGGGAGATATGAGACCCAGTACTTC.

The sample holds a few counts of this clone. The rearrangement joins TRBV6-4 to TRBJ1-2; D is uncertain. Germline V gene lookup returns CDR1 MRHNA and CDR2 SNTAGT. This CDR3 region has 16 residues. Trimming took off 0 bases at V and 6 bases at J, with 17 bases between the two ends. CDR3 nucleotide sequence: TGTGCCAGCAGTGACTCGACCTCTGGTTACTTTGATGGCTACACCTTC. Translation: CASSDSTSGYFDGYTF.

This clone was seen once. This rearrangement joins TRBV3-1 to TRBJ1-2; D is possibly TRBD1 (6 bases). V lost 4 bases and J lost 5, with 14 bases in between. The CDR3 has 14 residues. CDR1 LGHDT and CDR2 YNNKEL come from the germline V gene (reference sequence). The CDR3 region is CASSPNQQGYGYTF. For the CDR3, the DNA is TGTGCCAGCAGCCCAAACCAACAGGGTTATGGCTACACCTTC.

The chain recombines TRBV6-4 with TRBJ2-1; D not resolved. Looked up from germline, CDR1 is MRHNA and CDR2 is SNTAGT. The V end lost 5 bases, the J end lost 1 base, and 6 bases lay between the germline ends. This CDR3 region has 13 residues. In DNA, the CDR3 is TGTGCCAGCAGTTGGGATTCCTACAATGAGCAGTTCTTC. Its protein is CASSWDSYNEQFF.